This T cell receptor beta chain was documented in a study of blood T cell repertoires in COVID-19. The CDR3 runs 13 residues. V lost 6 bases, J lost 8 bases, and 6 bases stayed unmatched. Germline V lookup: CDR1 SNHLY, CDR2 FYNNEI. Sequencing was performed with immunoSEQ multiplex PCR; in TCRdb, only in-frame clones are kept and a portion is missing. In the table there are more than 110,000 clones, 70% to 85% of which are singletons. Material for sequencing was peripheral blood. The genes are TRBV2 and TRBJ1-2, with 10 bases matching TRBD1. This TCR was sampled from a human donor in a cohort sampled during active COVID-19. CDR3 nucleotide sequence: TGTGCCAGCAGGGTTGGGACAGGGGTCGGCTACACCTTC. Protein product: CASRVGTGVGYTF.